The sequence of this T cell receptor beta chain was determined in a study of CD8 T cells in Susac syndrome. Random hexamers primed reverse transcription of 0.5 to 1 ug RNA. MiXCR was run by TCRdb on the immunoSEQ multiplex PCR reads, yielding one entry per CDR3 protein. Of approximately 110,000 distinct CDR3 sequences in the sample, 85% to 95% were seen once. In germline, CDR1 is GTSNPN, CDR2 SVGIG (reference sequence). The CDR3 has 14 residues. Trimming cost V 3 bases and J 5 bases, with 16 bases left between them. The study sequenced TCR beta in blood CD8+ and CD4+ T cells. Relapsing-remitting disease, either stable or active, was present in the multiple sclerosis controls, who were treatment-naive patients. TEMRA cells were FACS-enriched, with CD8+ and CD4+ T cells isolated negatively.

The chain uses TRBV30 and TRBJ1-2, with D perhaps TRBD1 (5 bases). The sequenced sample was CD8+ T cells from PBMCs. The TCR was taken from a human donor with multiple sclerosis. The CDR3 coding sequence is TGTGCCTGGAGGCAGGGTAGGGGTCTATATGGCTACACCTTC. Protein sequence: CAWRQGRGLYGYTF.